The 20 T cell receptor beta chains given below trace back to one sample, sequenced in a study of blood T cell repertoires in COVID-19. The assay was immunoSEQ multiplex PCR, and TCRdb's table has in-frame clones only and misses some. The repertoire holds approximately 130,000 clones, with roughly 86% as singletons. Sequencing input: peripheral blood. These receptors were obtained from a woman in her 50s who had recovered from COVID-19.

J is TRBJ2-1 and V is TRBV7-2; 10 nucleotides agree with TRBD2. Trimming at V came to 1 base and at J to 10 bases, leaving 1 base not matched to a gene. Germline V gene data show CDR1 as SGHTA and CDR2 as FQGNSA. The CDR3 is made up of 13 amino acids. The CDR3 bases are TGTGCCAGCAGCTTAGAGACTAGCGGGGAGCAGTTCTTC. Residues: CASSLETSGEQFF. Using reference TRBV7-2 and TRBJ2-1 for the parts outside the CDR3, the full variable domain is GAGVSQSPSNKVTEKGKDVELRCDPISGHTALYWYRQSLGQGLEFLIYFQGNSAPDKSGLPSDRFSAERTGGSVSTLTIQRTQQEDSAVYLCASSLETSGEQFFGPGTRLTVL.

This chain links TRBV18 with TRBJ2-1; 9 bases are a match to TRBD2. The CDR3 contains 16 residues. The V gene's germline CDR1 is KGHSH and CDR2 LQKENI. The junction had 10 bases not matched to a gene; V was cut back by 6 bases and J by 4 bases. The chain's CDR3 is CASSPLVAGDYNEQFF. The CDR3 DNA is TGTGCCAGCTCCCCCCTCGTAGCGGGGGATTACAATGAGCAGTTCTTC.

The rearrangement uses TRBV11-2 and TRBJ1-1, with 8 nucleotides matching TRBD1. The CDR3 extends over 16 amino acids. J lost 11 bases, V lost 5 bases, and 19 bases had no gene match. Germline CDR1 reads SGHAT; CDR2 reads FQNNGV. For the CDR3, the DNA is TGTGCCAGCAGCCCTAGAGGGACAGGACTAATCAGTGTGGCTTTCTTT. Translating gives CASSPRGTGLISVAFF.

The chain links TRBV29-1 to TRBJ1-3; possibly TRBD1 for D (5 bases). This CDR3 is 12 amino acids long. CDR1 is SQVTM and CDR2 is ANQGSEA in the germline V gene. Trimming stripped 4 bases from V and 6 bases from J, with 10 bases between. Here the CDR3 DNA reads TGCAGCGTTGGTGCAGGGTCAAACACCATATATTTT. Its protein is CSVGAGSNTIYF.

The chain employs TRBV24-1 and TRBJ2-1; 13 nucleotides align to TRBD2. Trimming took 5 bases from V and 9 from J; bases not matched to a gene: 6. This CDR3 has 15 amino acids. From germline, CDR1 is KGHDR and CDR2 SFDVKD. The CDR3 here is CATSGTSGSGIEQFF. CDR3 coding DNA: TGTGCCACCAGTGGGACTAGCGGGAGTGGCATTGAGCAGTTCTTC.

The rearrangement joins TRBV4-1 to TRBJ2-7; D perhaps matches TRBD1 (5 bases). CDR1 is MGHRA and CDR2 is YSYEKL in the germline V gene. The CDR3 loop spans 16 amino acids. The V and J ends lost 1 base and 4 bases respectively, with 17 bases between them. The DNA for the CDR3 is TGCGCCAGCAGCCAAGCACCTTCGGCCCCAGGGTACGAGCAGTACTTC. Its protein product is CASSQAPSAPGYEQYF.

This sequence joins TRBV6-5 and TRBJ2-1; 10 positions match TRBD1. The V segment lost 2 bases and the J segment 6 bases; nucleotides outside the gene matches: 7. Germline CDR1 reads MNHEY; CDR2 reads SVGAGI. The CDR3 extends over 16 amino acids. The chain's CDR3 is CASSYAGTGASNEQFF. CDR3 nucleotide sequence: TGTGCCAGCAGTTACGCCGGGACAGGGGCTTCCAATGAGCAGTTCTTC.

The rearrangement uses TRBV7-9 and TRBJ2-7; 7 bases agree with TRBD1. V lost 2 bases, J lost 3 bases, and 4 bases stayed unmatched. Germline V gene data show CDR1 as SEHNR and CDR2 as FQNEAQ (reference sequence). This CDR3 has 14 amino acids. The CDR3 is CASSLTRDSYEQYF. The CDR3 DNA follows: TGTGCCAGCAGCTTAACCAGGGACAGCTACGAGCAGTACTTC. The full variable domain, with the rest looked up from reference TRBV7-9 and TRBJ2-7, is DTGVSQNPRHKITKRGQNVTFRCDPISEHNRLYWYRQTLGQGPEFLTYFQNEAQLEKSRLLSDRFSAERPKGSFSTLEIQRTEQGDSAMYLCASSLTRDSYEQYFGPGTRLTVT.

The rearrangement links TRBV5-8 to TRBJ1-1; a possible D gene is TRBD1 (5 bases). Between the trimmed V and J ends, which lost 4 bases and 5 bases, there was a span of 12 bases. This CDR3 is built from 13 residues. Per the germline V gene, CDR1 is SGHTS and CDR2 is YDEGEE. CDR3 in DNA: TGTGCCAGCAGCCAGGGCCTAACAACTGAAGCTTTCTTT. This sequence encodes CASSQGLTTEAFF.

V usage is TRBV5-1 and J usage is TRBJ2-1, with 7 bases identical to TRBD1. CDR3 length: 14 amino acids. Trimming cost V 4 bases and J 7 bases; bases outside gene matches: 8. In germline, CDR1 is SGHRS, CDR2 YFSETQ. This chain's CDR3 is CASSPGTDYNEQFF. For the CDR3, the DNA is TGCGCCAGCAGCCCCGGGACAGATTATAATGAGCAGTTCTTC. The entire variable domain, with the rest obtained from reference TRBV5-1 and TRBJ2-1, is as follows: KAGVTQTPRYLIKTRGQQVTLSCSPISGHRSVSWYQQTPGQGLQFLFEYFSETQRNKGNFPGRFSGRQFSNSRSEMNVSTLELGDSALYLCASSPGTDYNEQFFGPGTRLTVL.

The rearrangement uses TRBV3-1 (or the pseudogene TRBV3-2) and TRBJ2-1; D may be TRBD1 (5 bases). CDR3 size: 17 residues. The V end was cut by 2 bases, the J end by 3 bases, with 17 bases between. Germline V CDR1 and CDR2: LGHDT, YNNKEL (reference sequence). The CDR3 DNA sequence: TGTGCCAGCAGCCAAAATAGCCAGGCAGGGATCTACAATGAGCAGTTCTTC. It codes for CASSQNSQAGIYNEQFF.

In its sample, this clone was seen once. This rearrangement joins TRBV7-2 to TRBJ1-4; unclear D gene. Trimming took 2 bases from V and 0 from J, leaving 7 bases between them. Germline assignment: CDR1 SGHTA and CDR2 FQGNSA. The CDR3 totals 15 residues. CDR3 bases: TGTGCCAGCAGCTTAACACCCGCAACTAATGAAAAACTGTTTTTT. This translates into CASSLTPATNEKLFF.

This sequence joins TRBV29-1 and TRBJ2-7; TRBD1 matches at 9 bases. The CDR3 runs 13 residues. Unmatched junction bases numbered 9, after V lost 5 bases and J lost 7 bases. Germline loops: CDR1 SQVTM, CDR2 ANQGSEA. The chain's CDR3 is CSVLLGQGNEQYF. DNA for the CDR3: TGCAGCGTTTTACTTGGACAGGGGAATGAGCAGTACTTC.

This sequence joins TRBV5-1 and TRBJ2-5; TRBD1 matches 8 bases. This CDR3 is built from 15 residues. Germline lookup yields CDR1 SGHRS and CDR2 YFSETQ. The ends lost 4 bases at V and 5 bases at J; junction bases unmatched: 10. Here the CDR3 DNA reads TGCGCCAGCAGCCGCGGACAGGGATCGAGGGAGACCCAGTACTTC. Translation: CASSRGQGSRETQYF.

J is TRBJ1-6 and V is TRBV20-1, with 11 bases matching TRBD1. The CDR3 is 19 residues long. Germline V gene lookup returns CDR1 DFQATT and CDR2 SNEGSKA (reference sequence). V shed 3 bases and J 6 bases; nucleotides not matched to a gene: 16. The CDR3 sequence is CSASRPGTGGLSGNSPLHF. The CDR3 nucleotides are TGCAGTGCTAGTCGCCCCGGGACAGGGGGTCTATCTGGTAATTCACCCCTCCACTTT.

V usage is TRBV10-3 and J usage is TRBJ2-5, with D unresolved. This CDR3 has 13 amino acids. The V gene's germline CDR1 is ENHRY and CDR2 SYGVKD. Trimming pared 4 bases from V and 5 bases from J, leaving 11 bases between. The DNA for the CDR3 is TGTGCCATCAGTGTCGGAGCTCGGGAGACCCAGTACTTC. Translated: CAISVGARETQYF.

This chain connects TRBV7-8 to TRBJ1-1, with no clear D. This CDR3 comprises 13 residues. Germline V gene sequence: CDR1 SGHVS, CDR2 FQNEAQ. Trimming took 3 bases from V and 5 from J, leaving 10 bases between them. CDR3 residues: CASSFGRSTEAFF. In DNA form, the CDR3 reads TGTGCCAGCAGCTTTGGCCGGAGTACTGAAGCTTTCTTT.

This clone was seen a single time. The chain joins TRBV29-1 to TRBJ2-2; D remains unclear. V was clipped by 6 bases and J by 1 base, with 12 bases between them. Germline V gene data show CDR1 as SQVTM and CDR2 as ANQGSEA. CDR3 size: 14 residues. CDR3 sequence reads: CSVTDILNTGELFF. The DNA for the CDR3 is TGCAGCGTAACCGACATATTGAACACCGGGGAGCTGTTTTTT.

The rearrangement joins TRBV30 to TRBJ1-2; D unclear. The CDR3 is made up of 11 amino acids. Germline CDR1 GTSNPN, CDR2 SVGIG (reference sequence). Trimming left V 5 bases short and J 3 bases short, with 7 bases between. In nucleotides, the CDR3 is TGTGCCTGGGCCGAGGACTATGGCTACACCTTC. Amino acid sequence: CAWAEDYGYTF.

The CDR3 sequence is CASSLGTGVKNIQYF. The CDR3 region has the DNA TGTGCCAGCAGCTTAGGGACCGGGGTCAAAAACATTCAGTACTTC. This sequence joins TRBV11-2 and TRBJ2-4, with D perhaps TRBD2 (5 bases). Germline assignment: CDR1 SGHAT and CDR2 FQNNGV. V was shortened by 1 base and J by 3 bases, with 10 bases between the two germline ends. The CDR3 runs 15 residues.